The subject of this entry is one TCR beta chain. Its antigen target is currently unknown. Nothing much larger sits one base from this clone, and base qualities are not available. The collaborating institutions used their own protocols to collect whole blood in K2EDTA tubes. For TCRbeta analysis, collaborators shipped samples in one of three forms: frozen whole blood, isolated PBMCs, or DNA extracted from either of those sample types. CDR1 and CDR2 were assigned from the germline V gene as SGHRS and YFSETQ. Including the terminal cysteine and phenylalanine, the CDR3 comprises 15 residues. This entry keeps only the CDR3 DNA: 45 bases, framed from base 1. The junction carries 12 bases between V and J, which are trimmed by 2 bases and 2 bases respectively. This specimen comes from a study of blood T cell repertoires in COVID-19 (dated by TCRdb to the early 2020s). Background for the entire study: Samples from collaborators originated in the United States, Italy and Spain and spanned both the acute and convalescent phases of COVID-19. The prospective study material was composed of cDNA or gDNA derived from T cells, B-cell-depleted T cells, or PBMCs. Samples came from the ongoing ImmuneRACE study (first 160 participants) plus 1,254 subjects from 6 global collaborators. HLA class I and class II types, where available, came from metadata supplied by the sample provider rather than from assay-based typing. The repertoires were released in a freely available public database meant as a resource for research on the immune response to SARS-CoV-2. Subjects who had been exposed to COVID-19, were actively infected with it, or had recovered from it provided the deeply sampled blood TCRbeta repertoires that made up the dataset. A de-identified subject ID, COVID-19 status, age in years and sex were almost always included in the sample metadata. The paper as a whole reports these results and caveats: How much clinical and demographic metadata was included differed by source and by participant, and the metadata was provided uncurated.

The immunoSEQ Assay, a bias-controlled multiplex PCR, was used to amplify TCRbeta CDR3 regions from genomic DNA. The study's own analysis went as follows. The number of nucleated cells in each sample was estimated from the amplification of reference gene primers within the assay. Sequence reads were collapsed and filtered to measure the absolute abundance of every unique TCRbeta CDR3 rearrangement. Productive Simpson clonality was computed per sample as the square root of Simpson's diversity index over productive rearrangements. This is the immuneACCESS table as TCRdb keeps it, with only in-frame sequences that have V and J called. A part of the clones is gone; compared with another copy, unresolved V genes explain less than half, and the rest is unexplained. V and J calls plus clone size are reproduced from that table; the DNA served to infer D and trimming. Across this sample there are 95,000 to 150,000 clones, with over 75% seen only once. The ten largest account for around 16% of the sample.

The chain couples TRBV5-1 to TRBJ2-3; the D gene is possibly TRBD1, with 5 bases matching. Sequenced sample: peripheral blood. The sequence was obtained from a man aged 55 to 70 with active or convalescent COVID-19. The nucleotides are TGCGCCAGCAGCTTTCGACAGACCTACACAGATACGCAGTATTTT. Its protein product is CASSFRQTYTDTQYF.